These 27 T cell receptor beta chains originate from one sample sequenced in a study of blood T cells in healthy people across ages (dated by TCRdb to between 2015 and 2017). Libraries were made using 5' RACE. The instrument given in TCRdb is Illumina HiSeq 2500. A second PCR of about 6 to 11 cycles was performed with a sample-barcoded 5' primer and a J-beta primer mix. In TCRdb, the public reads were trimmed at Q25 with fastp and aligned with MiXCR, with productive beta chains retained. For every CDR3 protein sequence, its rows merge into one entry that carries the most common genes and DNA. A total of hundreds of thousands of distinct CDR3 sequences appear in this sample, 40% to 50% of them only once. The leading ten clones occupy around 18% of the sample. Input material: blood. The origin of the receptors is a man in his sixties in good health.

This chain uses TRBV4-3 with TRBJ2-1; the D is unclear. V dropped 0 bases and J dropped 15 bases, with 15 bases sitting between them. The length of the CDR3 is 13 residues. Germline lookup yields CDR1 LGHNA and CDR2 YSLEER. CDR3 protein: CASSQDRISVGFF. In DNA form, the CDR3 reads TGCGCCAGCAGCCAAGATCGAATTTCCGTAGGGTTCTTC.

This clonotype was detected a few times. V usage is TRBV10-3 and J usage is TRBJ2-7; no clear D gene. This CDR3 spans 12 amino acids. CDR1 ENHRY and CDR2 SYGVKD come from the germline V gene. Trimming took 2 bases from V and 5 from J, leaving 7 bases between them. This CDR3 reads CAISERDDEQYF. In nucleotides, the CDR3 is TGTGCCATCAGTGAGAGAGACGACGAGCAGTACTTC.

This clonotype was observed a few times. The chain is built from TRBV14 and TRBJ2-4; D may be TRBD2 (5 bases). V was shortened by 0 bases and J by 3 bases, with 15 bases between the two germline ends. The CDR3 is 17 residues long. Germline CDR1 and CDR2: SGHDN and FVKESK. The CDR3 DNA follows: TGTGCCAGCAGCCAAGACGGGGTAGGCCTGCGCAAAAACATTCAGTACTTC. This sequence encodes CASSQDGVGLRKNIQYF. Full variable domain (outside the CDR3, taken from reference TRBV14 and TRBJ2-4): EAGVTQFPSHSVIEKGQTVTLRCDPISGHDNLYWYRRVMGKEIKFLLHFVKESKQDESGMPNNRFLAERTGGTYSTLKVQPAELEDSGVYFCASSQDGVGLRKNIQYFGAGTRLSVL.

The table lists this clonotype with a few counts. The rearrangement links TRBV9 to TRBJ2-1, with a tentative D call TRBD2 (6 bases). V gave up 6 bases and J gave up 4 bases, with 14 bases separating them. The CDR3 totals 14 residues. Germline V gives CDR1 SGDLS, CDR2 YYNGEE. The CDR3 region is CASNKAGDYNEQFF. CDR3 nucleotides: TGTGCCAGCAACAAAGCGGGCGATTACAATGAGCAGTTCTTC.

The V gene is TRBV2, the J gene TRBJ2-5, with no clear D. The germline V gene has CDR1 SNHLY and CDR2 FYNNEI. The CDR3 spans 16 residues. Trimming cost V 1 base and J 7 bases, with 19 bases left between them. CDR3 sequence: CASSEGNYAPKPTQYF. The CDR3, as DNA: TGTGCCAGCAGTGAAGGGAATTACGCCCCCAAGCCGACCCAGTACTTC.

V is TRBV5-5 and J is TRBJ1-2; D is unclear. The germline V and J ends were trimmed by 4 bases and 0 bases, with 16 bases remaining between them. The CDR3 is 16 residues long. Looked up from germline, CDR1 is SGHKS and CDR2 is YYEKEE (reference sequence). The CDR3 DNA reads TGTGCCAGCAGCCGTAGAGACGGCGACCCTAACTATGGCTACACCTTC. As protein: CASSRRDGDPNYGYTF.

CDR3 in amino acids: CASSYSTGRSYNEQYF. CDR3 DNA sequence: TGTGCCAGCAGTTACTCGACAGGGCGTTCCTACAATGAGCAGTACTTC. V usage is TRBV6-2 or TRBV6-3 and J usage is TRBJ2-1, with 7 nucleotides matching TRBD1. The J call may be mistaken, given a closer DNA end match to TRBJ2-7. This CDR3 spans 16 amino acids. Germline-derived CDR1 and CDR2 are MNHEY and SVGEGT.

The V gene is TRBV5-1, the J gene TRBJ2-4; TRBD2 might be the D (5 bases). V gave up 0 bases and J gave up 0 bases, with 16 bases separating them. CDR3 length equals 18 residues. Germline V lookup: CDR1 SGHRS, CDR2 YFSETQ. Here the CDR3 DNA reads TGCGCCAGCAGCTTGGGGGAGATGTGGGCCCTAGCCAAAAACATTCAGTACTTC. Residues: CASSLGEMWALAKNIQYF.

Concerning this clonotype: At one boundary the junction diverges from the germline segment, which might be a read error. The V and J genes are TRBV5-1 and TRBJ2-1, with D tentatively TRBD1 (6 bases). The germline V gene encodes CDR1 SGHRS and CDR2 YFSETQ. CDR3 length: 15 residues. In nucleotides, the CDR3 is TGCGCCAGCAGCTTGTTGGGACAAGCCTACAATGGGCAGTTCTTC. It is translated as CASSLLGQAYNGQFF.

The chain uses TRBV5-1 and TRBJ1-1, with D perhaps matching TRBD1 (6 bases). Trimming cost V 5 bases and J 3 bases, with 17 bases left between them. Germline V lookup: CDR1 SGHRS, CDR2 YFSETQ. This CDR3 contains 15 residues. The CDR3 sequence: CASRASGGADTEAFF. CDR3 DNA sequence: TGCGCCAGCAGGGCATCCGGGGGCGCTGACACTGAAGCTTTCTTT.

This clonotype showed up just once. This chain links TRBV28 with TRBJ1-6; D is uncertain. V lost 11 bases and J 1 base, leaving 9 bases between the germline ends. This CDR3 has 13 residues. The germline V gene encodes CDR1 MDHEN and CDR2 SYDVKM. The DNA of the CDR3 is TGTGCCGGAGCGGAGTCCTATAATTCACCCCTCCACTTT. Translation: CAGAESYNSPLHF.

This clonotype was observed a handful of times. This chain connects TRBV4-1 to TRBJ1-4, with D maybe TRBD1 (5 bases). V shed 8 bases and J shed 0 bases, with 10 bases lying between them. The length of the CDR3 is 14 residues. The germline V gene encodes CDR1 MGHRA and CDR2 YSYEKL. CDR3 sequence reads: CASRDSPTNEKLFF. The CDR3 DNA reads TGCGCCAGCCGAGACAGTCCAACTAATGAAAAACTGTTTTTT.

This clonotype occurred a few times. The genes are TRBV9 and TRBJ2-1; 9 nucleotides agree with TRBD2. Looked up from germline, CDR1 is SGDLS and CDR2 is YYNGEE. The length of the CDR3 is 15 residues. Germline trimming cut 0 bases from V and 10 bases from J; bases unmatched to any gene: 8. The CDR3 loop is CASSVGAGGYTEQFF. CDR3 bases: TGTGCCAGCAGCGTAGGTGCGGGGGGGTACACAGAGCAGTTCTTC.

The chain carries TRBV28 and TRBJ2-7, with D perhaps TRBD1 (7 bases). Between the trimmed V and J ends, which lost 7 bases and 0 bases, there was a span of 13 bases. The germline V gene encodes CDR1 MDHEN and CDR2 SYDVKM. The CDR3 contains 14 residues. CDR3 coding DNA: TGTGCCAGCAAAACAGGGGACTCCTCCTACGAGCAGTACTTC. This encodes CASKTGDSSYEQYF.

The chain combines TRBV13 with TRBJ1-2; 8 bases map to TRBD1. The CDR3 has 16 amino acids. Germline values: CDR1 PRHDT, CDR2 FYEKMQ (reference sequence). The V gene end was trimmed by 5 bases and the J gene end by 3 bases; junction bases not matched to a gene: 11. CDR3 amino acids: CASSLGGTGPHYGYTF. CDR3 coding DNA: TGTGCCAGCAGCCTCGGGGGGACAGGCCCCCACTATGGCTACACCTTC.

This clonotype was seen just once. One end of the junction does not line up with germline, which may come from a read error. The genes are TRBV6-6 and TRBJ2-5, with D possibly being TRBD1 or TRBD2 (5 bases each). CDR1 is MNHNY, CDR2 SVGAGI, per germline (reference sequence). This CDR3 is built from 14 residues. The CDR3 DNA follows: TGTGCCAGCAGGTACTTGGCAGGGAGAGGGACCCAGTACTTC. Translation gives CASRYLAGRGTQYF.

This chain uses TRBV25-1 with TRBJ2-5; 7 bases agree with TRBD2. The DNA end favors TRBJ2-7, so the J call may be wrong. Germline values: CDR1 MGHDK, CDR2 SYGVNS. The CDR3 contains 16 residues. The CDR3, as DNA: TGTGCCAGCAGTGAATCAGCAGCGGCGGGAGTATACGAGCAGTACTTC. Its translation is CASSESAAAGVYEQYF.

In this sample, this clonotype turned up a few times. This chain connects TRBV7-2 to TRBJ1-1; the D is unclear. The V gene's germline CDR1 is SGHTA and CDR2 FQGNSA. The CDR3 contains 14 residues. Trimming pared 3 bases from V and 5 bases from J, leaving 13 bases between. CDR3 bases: TGTGCCAGCAGCTTTAAACCGGATGGGACTGAAGCTTTCTTT. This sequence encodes CASSFKPDGTEAFF. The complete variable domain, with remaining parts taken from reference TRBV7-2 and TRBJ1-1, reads GAGVSQSPSNKVTEKGKDVELRCDPISGHTALYWYRQSLGQGLEFLIYFQGNSAPDKSGLPSDRFSAERTGGSVSTLTIQRTQQEDSAVYLCASSFKPDGTEAFFGQGTRLTVV.

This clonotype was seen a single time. CDR3 loop: CASSQGGSVGGYTF. The DNA of the CDR3 is TGTGCCAGCAGTCAGGGGGGGTCCGTCGGTGGCTACACCTTC. The rearrangement uses TRBV28 and TRBJ1-2; TRBD1 aligns across 7 bases. Germline lookup yields CDR1 MDHEN and CDR2 SYDVKM. The length of the CDR3 is 14 residues. V shed 5 bases and J 7 bases; nucleotides not matched to a gene: 10.

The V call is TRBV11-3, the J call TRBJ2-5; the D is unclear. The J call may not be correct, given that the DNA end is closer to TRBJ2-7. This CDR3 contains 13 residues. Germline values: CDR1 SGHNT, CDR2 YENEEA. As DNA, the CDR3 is TGTGCCAGCAGCTTACCAGCGAGGAACGAGCAGTACTTC. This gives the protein CASSLPARNEQYF.

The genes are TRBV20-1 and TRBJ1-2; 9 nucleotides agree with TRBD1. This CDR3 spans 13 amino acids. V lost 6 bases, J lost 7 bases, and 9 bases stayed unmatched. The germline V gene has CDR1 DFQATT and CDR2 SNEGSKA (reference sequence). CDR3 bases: TGCAGTGCCGGACAGGGGACGTATTGTGGCTACACCTTC. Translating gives CSAGQGTYCGYTF.

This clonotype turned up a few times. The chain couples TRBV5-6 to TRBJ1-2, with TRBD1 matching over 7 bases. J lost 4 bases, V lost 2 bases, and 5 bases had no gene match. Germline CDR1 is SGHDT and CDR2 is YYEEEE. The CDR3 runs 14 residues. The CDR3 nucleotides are TGTGCCAGCAGCTTCGCCCAGGGGGGCTATGGCTACACCTTC. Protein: CASSFAQGGYGYTF.

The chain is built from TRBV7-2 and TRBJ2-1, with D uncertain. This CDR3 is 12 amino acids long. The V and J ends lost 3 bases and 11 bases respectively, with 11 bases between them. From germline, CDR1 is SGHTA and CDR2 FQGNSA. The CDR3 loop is CASSFKVEQQFF. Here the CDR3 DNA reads TGTGCCAGCAGCTTTAAAGTCGAGCAGCAGTTCTTC.

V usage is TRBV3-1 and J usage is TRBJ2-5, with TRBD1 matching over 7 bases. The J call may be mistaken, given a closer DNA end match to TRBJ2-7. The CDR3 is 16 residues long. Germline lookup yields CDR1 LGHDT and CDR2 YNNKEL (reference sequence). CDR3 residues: CASSQTTLGQCYEQYF. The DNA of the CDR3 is TGTGCCAGCAGCCAAACTACATTGGGACAGTGCTACGAGCAGTACTTC.

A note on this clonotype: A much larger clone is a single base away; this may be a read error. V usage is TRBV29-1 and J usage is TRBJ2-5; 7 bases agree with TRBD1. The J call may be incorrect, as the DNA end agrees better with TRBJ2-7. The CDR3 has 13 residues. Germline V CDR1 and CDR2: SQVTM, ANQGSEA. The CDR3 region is CGVAGTVRDEQYF. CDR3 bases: TGCGGCGTCGCCGGGACAGTTAGGGACGAGCAGTACTTC.

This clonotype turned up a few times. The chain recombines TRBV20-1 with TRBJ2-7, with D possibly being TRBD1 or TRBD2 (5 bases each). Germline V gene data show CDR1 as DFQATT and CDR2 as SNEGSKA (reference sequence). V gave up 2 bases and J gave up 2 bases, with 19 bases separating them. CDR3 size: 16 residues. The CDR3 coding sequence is TGCAGTGCTAGACCCCGAGCCGGGACGTCTACCTACGAGCAGTACTTC. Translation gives CSARPRAGTSTYEQYF.

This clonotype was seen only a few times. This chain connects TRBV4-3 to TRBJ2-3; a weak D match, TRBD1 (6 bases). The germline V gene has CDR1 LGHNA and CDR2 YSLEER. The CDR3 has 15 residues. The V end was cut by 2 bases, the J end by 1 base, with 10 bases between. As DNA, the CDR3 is TGCGCCAGCAGCCAACGGGACATACGCACAGATACGCAGTATTTT. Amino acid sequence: CASSQRDIRTDTQYF.